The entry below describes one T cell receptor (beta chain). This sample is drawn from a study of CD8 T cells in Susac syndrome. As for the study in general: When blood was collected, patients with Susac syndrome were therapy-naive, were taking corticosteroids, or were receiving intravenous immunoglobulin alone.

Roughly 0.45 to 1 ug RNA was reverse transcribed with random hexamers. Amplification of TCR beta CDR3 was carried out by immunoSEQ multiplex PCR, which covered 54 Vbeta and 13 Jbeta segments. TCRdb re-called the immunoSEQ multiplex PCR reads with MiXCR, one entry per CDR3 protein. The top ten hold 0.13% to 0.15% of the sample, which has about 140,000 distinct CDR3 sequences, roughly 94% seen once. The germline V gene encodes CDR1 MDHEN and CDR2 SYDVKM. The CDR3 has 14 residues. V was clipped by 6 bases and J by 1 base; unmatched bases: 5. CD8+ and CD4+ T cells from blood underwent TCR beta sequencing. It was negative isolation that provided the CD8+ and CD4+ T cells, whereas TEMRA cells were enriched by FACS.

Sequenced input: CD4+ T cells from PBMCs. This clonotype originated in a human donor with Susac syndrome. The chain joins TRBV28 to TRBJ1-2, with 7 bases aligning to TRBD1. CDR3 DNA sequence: TGTGCCAGCAGACGGGACAGCATTAACTATGGCTACACCTTC. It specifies CASRRDSINYGYTF.